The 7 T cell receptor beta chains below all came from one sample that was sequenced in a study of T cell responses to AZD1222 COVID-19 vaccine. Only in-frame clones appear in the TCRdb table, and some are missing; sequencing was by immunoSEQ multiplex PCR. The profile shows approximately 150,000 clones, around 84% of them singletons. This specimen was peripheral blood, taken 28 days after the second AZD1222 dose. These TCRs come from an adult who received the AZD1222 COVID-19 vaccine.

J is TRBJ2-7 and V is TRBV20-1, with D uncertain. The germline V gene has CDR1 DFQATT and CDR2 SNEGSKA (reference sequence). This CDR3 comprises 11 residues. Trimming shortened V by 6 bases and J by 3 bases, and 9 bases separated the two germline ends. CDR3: CSAPDLYEQYF. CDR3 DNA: TGCAGTGCCCCGGACCTCTACGAGCAGTACTTC.

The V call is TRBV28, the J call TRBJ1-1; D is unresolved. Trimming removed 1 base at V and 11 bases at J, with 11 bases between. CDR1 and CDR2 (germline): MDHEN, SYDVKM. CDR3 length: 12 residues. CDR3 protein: CASSLSSGFAFF. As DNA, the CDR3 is TGTGCCAGCAGTTTATCTTCTGGTTTTGCTTTCTTT.

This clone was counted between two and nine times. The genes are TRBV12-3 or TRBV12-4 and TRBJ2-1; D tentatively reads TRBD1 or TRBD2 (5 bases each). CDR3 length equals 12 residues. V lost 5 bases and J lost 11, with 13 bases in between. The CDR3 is CASSQPLGQQFF. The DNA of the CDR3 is TGTGCCAGCAGTCAACCCCTGGGACAGCAGTTCTTC.

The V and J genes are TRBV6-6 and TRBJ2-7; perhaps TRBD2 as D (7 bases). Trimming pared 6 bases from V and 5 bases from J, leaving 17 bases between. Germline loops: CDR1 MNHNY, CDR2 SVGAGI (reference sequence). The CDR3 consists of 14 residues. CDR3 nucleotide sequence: TGTGCCAGCAGGGAAGGGGGGGGACTCGACGAGCAGTACTTC. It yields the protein CASREGGGLDEQYF.

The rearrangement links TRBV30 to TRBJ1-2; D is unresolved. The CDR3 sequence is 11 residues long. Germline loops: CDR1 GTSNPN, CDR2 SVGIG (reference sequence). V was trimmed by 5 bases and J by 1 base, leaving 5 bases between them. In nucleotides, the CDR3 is TGTGCCTGGGGGGTTAACTATGGCTACACCTTC. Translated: CAWGVNYGYTF.

In nucleotides, the CDR3 is TGTGCCAGCAGTCACCAGGGGGCAAGTGAAAAACTGTTTTTT. It codes for CASSHQGASEKLFF. The V gene is TRBV7-6, the J gene TRBJ1-4; 8 bases fit TRBD1. The CDR3 is 14 amino acids. The germline gives CDR1 SGHVS, CDR2 FNYEAQ. The V gene end was trimmed by 6 bases and the J gene end by 7 bases; junction bases not matched to a gene: 7.

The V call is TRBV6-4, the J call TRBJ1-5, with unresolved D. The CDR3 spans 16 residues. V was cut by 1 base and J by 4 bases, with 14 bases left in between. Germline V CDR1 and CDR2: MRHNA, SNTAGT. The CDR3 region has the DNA TGTGCCAGCAGTGACTTCGACCGACCGGGTAATCAGCCCCAGCATTTT. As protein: CASSDFDRPGNQPQHF.